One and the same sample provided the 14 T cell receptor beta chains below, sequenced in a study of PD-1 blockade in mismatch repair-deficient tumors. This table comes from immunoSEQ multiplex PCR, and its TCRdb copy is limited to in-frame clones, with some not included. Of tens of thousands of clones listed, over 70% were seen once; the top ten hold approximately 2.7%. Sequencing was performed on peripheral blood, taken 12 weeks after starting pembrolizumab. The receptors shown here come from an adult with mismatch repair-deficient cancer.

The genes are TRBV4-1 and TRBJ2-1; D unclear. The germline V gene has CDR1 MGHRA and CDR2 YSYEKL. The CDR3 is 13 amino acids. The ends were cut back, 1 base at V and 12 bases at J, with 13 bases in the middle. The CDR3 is CASSQVPVMRQFF. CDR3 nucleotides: TGCGCCAGCAGCCAAGTGCCTGTTATGAGGCAGTTCTTC.

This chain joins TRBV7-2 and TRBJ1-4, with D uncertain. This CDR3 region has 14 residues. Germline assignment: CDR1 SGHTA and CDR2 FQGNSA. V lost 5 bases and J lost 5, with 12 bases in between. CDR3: CASSNWAGNEKLFF. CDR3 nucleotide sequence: TGTGCCAGCAGCAACTGGGCAGGAAATGAAAAACTGTTTTTT.

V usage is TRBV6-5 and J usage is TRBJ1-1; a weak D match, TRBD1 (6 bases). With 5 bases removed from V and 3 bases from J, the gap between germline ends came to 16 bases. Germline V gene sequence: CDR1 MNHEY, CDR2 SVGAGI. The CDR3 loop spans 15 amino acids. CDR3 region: CASSRGDTGYTEAFF. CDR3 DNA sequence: TGTGCCAGCAGTCGCGGGGACACCGGGTACACTGAAGCTTTCTTT.

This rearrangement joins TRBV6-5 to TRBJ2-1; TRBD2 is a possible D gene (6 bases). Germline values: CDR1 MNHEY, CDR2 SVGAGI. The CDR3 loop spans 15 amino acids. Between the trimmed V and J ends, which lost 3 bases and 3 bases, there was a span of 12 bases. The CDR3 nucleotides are TGTGCCAGCAGTTATGCCGGAGGGAGCTACAATGAGCAGTTCTTC. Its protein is CASSYAGGSYNEQFF.

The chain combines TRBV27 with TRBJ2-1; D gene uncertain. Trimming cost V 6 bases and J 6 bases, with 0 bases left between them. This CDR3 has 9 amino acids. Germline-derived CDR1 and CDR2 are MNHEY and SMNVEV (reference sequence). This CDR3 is CASSNEQFF. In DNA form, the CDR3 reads TGTGCCAGCAGCAATGAGCAGTTCTTC.

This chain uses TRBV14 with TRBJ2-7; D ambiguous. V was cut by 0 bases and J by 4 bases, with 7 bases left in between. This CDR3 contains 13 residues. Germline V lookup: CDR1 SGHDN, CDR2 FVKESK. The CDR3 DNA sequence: TGTGCCAGCAGCCAAGATCTTACTTACGAGCAGTACTTC. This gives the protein CASSQDLTYEQYF.

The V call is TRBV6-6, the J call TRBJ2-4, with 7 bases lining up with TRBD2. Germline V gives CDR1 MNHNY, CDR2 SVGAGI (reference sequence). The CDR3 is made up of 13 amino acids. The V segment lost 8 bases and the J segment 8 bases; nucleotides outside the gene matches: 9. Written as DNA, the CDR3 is TGTGCCAGCGCTTCGACTAGCTGGGACATTCAGTACTTC. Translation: CASASTSWDIQYF.

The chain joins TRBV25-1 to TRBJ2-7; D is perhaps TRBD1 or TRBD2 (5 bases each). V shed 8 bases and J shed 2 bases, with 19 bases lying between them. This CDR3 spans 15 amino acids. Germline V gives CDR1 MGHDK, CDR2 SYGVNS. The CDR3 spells CASFPDGAGTYEQYF. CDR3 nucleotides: TGTGCCAGCTTCCCTGACGGGGCCGGCACCTACGAGCAGTACTTC.

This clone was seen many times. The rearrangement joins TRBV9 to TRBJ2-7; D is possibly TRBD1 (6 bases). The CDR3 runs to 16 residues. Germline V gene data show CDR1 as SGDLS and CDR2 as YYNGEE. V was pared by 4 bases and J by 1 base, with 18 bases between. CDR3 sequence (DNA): TGTGCCAGCAGCCCAAGTGGGGGCACAGGGTCCTACGAGCAGTACTTC. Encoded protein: CASSPSGGTGSYEQYF.

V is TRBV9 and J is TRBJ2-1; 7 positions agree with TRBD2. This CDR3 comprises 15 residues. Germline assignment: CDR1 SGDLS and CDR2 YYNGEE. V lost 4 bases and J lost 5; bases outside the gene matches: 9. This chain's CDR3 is CASSPRTSGDNEQFF. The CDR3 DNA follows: TGTGCCAGCAGCCCGCGGACTAGTGGGGACAATGAGCAGTTCTTC.

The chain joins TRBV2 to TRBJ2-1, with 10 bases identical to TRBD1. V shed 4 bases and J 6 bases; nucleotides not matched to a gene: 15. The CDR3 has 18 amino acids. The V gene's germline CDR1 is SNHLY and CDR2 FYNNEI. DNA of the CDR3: TGTGCCAGCAGTGGACAGGGGGCTAGATGGGGTATTCGCAATGAGCAGTTCTTC. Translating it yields CASSGQGARWGIRNEQFF.

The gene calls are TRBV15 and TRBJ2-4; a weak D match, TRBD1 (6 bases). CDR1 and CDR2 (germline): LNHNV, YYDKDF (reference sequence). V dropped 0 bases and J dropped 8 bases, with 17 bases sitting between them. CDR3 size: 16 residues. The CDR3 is CATSRDQGQGQDIQYF. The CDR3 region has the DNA TGTGCCACCAGCAGAGATCAGGGCCAGGGACAAGACATTCAGTACTTC.

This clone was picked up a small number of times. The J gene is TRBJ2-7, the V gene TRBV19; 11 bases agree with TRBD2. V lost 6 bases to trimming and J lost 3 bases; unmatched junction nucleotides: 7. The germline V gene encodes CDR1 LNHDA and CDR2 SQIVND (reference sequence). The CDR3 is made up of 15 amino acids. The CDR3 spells CASSIGTSGNYEQYF. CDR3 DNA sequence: TGTGCCAGTAGCATCGGGACTAGCGGAAACTACGAGCAGTACTTC.

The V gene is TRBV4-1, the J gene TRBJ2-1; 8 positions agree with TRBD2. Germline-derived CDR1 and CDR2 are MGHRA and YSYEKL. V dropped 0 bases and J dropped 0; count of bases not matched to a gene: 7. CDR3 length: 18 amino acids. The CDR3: CASSQDLLAVSSYNEQFF. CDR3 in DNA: TGCGCCAGCAGCCAAGATTTACTAGCGGTAAGCTCCTACAATGAGCAGTTCTTC.